Presented here are 30 T cell receptor beta chains from one specimen sequenced in a study of blood T cells in healthy people across ages. With a J-beta primer mix and a sample-barcoded 5' primer, a second PCR ran roughly 6 to 11 cycles. TCRdb re-analysed the 5' RACE reads in MiXCR, keeping a single row per CDR3 protein. The sample consists of around 1,000,000 distinct CDR3 sequences, 20% to 25% of them appearing once. This sample also belongs to another study, concerning T cells of mothers and their children.

What was sequenced was blood. The receptor set was obtained from a girl aged 2 to 10 in good health.

The rearrangement links TRBV20-1 to TRBJ2-7; TRBD2 aligns across 8 bases. CDR3 length equals 14 residues. Unmatched junction bases numbered 6, after V lost 2 bases and J lost 3 bases. Germline V gives CDR1 DFQATT, CDR2 SNEGSKA (reference sequence). CDR3 DNA sequence: TGCAGTGCTAGAATGCTAGCGGGCTACTACGAGCAGTACTTC. Translating gives CSARMLAGYYEQYF.

In this sample, this clonotype turned up a few times. The chain is built from TRBV13 and TRBJ1-2; no reliable D call. Germline CDR1 and CDR2: PRHDT and FYEKMQ (reference sequence). The CDR3 is 17 amino acids. The V end lost 3 bases, the J end lost 0 bases, and 17 bases lay between the germline ends. CDR3 amino acids: CASSFCIRIISNYGYTF. The CDR3 region has the DNA TGTGCCAGCAGCTTTTGTATCCGGATAATTTCTAACTATGGCTACACCTTC.

This chain connects TRBV7-9 to TRBJ2-1; either TRBD1 or TRBD2 may fit D (6 bases each). This CDR3 is built from 14 residues. The germline V gene encodes CDR1 SEHNR and CDR2 FQNEAQ (reference sequence). V dropped 5 bases and J dropped 7 bases, with 15 bases sitting between them. Here the CDR3 reads CASSPRLGGNEQFF. CDR3 DNA: TGTGCCAGCAGCCCTCGATTAGGGGGGAATGAGCAGTTCTTC.

This clonotype was seen a handful of times. The chain combines TRBV5-1 with TRBJ2-7, with TRBD2 matching 14 bases. With V trimmed by 2 bases and J by 2 bases, 6 bases remained unmatched. Per germline, CDR1 SGHRS and CDR2 YFSETQ. CDR3 length equals 17 residues. The CDR3, as DNA: TGCGCCAGCAGCTTCTATCCGACTAGCGGGGGGGCCTACGAGCAGTACTTC. Amino acid sequence: CASSFYPTSGGAYEQYF.

The rearrangement joins TRBV2 to TRBJ2-1, with D perhaps matching TRBD1 or TRBD2 (5 bases each). V gave up 3 bases and J gave up 7 bases, with 7 bases separating them. Looked up from germline, CDR1 is SNHLY and CDR2 is FYNNEI. The CDR3 spans 12 residues. In nucleotides, the CDR3 is TGTGCCAGCAGTGAGGGGGATAATGAGCAGTTCTTC. This sequence encodes CASSEGDNEQFF.

This clonotype was counted a few times. V is TRBV4-1 and J is TRBJ1-5, with a weak D call TRBD1 (5 bases). Per germline, CDR1 MGHRA and CDR2 YSYEKL. This CDR3 comprises 15 residues. V lost 3 bases and J lost 4, with 13 bases in between. The CDR3 reads CASSHKGIENQPQHF. The DNA for the CDR3 is TGCGCCAGCAGCCATAAGGGGATAGAGAATCAGCCCCAGCATTTT.

The chain carries TRBV20-1 and TRBJ1-2, with 12 bases identical to TRBD1. Unmatched junction bases numbered 6, after V lost 0 bases and J lost 7 bases. The germline V gene has CDR1 DFQATT and CDR2 SNEGSKA (reference sequence). CDR3 size: 15 residues. The CDR3 loop is CSARDRGQGASGYTF. The CDR3 DNA sequence: TGCAGTGCTAGAGATCGGGGACAGGGGGCGAGTGGCTACACCTTC.

This chain uses TRBV29-1 with TRBJ2-5; D gene ambiguous. TRBJ2-1 explains the end of the DNA better; the J call may be wrong. The germline V gene encodes CDR1 SQVTM and CDR2 ANQGSEA. The CDR3 runs 12 residues. The DNA of the CDR3 is TGCAGCGGACTCTCTCGCCGTATTGAGCAGTTCTTC. Translated, it gives CSGLSRRIEQFF.

The sample holds a few counts of this clonotype. V and J are TRBV10-3 and TRBJ1-5; D unclear. V lost 0 bases and J 5 bases, leaving 5 bases between the germline ends. This CDR3 is 13 amino acids long. Germline lookup yields CDR1 ENHRY and CDR2 SYGVKD. CDR3 protein: CAISESGYQPQHF. The CDR3 bases are TGTGCCATCAGTGAGTCAGGATATCAGCCCCAGCATTTT.

The chain uses TRBV14 and TRBJ2-3; the D is unclear. V was pared by 0 bases and J by 4 bases, with 8 bases between. The CDR3 covers 14 residues. Germline loops: CDR1 SGHDN, CDR2 FVKESK. In DNA, the CDR3 is TGTGCCAGCAGCCAAGATCTTGGCGCAGATACGCAGTATTTT. It is translated as CASSQDLGADTQYF.

This clonotype turned up a few times. The chain carries TRBV29-1 and TRBJ1-2, with 8 nucleotides matching TRBD1. Trimming cost V 6 bases and J 2 bases; bases outside gene matches: 5. This CDR3 has 13 amino acids. CDR1 SQVTM and CDR2 ANQGSEA come from the germline V gene. CDR3 amino acids: CSVDRGDNYGYTF. Written as DNA, the CDR3 is TGCAGCGTAGACAGGGGCGACAACTATGGCTACACCTTC. Drawing the rest from reference TRBV29-1 and TRBJ1-2, the complete variable domain is SAVISQKPSRDICQRGTSLTIQCQVDSQVTMMFWYRQQPGQSLTLIATANQGSEATYESGFVIDKFPISRPNLTFSTLTVSNMSPEDSSIYLCSVDRGDNYGYTFGSGTRLTVV.

Details on this clonotype: The junction and the germline gene differ at one end; a read error may be behind it. J is TRBJ2-5 and V is TRBV6-2 or TRBV6-3, with TRBD2 identical over 7 bases. The CDR3 spans 15 residues. In germline, CDR1 is MNHEY, CDR2 SVGEGT. This chain's CDR3 is CASREREGLLNGEFF. The CDR3 DNA sequence: TGTGCCAGCAGGGAGCGGGAAGGCCTTCTAAATGGGGAGTTCTTC.

The chain has TRBV27 and TRBJ1-1, with 8 bases identical to TRBD1. Germline CDR1 MNHEY, CDR2 SMNVEV (reference sequence). J gave up 2 bases and V 4 bases, and 6 bases lay outside the gene matches. The CDR3 loop spans 15 amino acids. This chain's CDR3 is CASSSTGGLNTEAFF. CDR3 bases: TGTGCCAGCAGTTCTACAGGGGGTCTTAACACTGAAGCTTTCTTT.

The rearrangement joins TRBV2 to TRBJ2-7; D is ambiguous. The CDR3 totals 11 residues. Trimming pared 10 bases from V and 5 bases from J, leaving 12 bases between. Germline CDR1 SNHLY, CDR2 FYNNEI. The CDR3 spells CANTILNEQYF. The CDR3 DNA is TGTGCCAACACCATACTAAACGAGCAGTACTTC.

Many counts were recorded for this clonotype. The rearrangement links TRBV5-1 to TRBJ2-3; D not resolved. There are 13 residues in the CDR3. Trimming pared 0 bases from V and 2 bases from J, leaving 4 bases between. Germline V gene data show CDR1 as SGHRS and CDR2 as YFSETQ. CDR3 bases: TGCGCCAGCAGCTTGGACTACACAGATACGCAGTATTTT. Encoded protein: CASSLDYTDTQYF.

The CDR3 sequence is CSTGTEEKLFF. The CDR3 nucleotides read TGCAGTACCGGGACAGAGGAAAAACTGTTTTTT. The J gene is TRBJ1-4, the V gene TRBV20-1, with 7 nucleotides matching TRBD1. The germline V gene has CDR1 DFQATT and CDR2 SNEGSKA (reference sequence). V was clipped by 8 bases and J by 8 bases; unmatched bases: 5. The CDR3 has 11 amino acids.

Only a few counts were recorded for this clonotype. The chain carries TRBV7-9 and TRBJ2-1, with D hard to call. The V and J ends lost 3 bases and 0 bases respectively, with 15 bases between them. CDR1 and CDR2 (germline): SEHNR, FQNEAQ (reference sequence). The CDR3 is 17 amino acids. The CDR3 spells CASSFPPGWGSYNEQFF. CDR3 DNA sequence: TGTGCCAGCAGCTTCCCCCCAGGTTGGGGCTCCTACAATGAGCAGTTCTTC. Variable domain in full (rest from reference TRBV7-9 and TRBJ2-1): DTGVSQNPRHKITKRGQNVTFRCDPISEHNRLYWYRQTLGQGPEFLTYFQNEAQLEKSRLLSDRFSAERPKGSFSTLEIQRTEQGDSAMYLCASSFPPGWGSYNEQFFGPGTRLTVL.

This clonotype was counted between two and nine times. V gene TRBV7-6 combines with J gene TRBJ1-3; D is undetermined. Germline-derived CDR1 and CDR2 are SGHVS and FNYEAQ. The ends were cut back, 4 bases at V and 4 bases at J, with 20 bases in the middle. The CDR3 is made up of 17 amino acids. For the CDR3, the DNA is TGTGCCAGCAGCTCCGGCCCCGCTGCATCTTCGGGAAACACCATATATTTT. Encoded protein: CASSSGPAASSGNTIYF.

V is TRBV7-9 and J is TRBJ2-1, with D maybe TRBD2 (6 bases). V shed 1 base and J shed 8 bases, with 18 bases lying between them. The germline CDR1 and CDR2 sequences are SEHNR and FQNEAQ (reference sequence). The CDR3 totals 16 residues. CDR3 amino acids: CASSLGRGSGGDEQFF. In DNA form, the CDR3 reads TGTGCCAGCAGCTTAGGTAGGGGCTCCGGCGGGGATGAGCAGTTCTTC.

This clonotype occurred a few times. J is TRBJ2-7 and V is TRBV7-8, with 9 bases lining up with TRBD2. The germline V gene has CDR1 SGHVS and CDR2 FQNEAQ. V was clipped by 2 bases and J by 7 bases; unmatched bases: 9. This CDR3 contains 15 residues. This chain's CDR3 is CASSLLAGASGEQYF. The CDR3, as DNA: TGTGCCAGCAGCTTATTAGCGGGGGCGAGTGGGGAGCAGTACTTC.

This clonotype has only a few counts. The CDR3 sequence is CASSLGPGTAYEQYF. As DNA, the CDR3 is TGTGCCAGCAGCTTAGGTCCCGGGACGGCCTACGAGCAGTACTTC. This chain connects TRBV7-6 to TRBJ2-7, with D perhaps matching TRBD1 or TRBD2 (5 bases each). Trimming took 1 base from V and 2 from J, leaving 12 bases between them. CDR3 size: 15 residues. Germline CDR1 and CDR2: SGHVS and FNYEAQ.

CDR3 DNA: TGTGCCAGCAGCTTAGTCGGGACAGGGTCCCACAATGAGCAGTTCTTC. It yields the protein CASSLVGTGSHNEQFF. This sequence joins TRBV7-2 and TRBJ2-1, with 9 bases that match TRBD1. This CDR3 contains 16 residues. The junction had 6 bases not matched to a gene; V was cut back by 1 base and J by 5 bases. Germline CDR1 and CDR2: SGHTA and FQGNSA.

This clonotype was seen a few times. The V gene is TRBV29-1, the J gene TRBJ2-6; no reliable D call. Trimming shortened V by 4 bases and J by 0 bases, and 7 bases separated the two germline ends. CDR3 length equals 14 residues. The germline V gene has CDR1 SQVTM and CDR2 ANQGSEA. The CDR3 spells CSVGGHSGANVLTF. In DNA form, the CDR3 reads TGCAGCGTTGGTGGCCACTCTGGGGCCAACGTCCTGACTTTC.

The V and J genes are TRBV27 and TRBJ2-5; D ambiguous. This CDR3 spans 16 amino acids. V gave up 6 bases and J gave up 5 bases, with 22 bases separating them. CDR1 and CDR2 from the germline V gene are MNHEY and SMNVEV (reference sequence). The CDR3 protein is CASSMYWGKSLETQYF. The CDR3 DNA is TGTGCCAGCAGCATGTACTGGGGTAAGAGTCTGGAGACCCAGTACTTC.

The chain recombines TRBV5-1 with TRBJ2-1; 7 positions match TRBD2. The DNA end is a closer match to TRBJ2-5, so the J assignment may be wrong. The CDR3 contains 15 residues. Germline CDR1 reads SGHRS; CDR2 reads YFSETQ. In DNA, the CDR3 is TGCGCCAGCAGCGAAAGTAGCGGGCATGGAGGGACCCAGTACTTC. Its protein product is CASSESSGHGGTQYF.

This clonotype turned up a few times. The chain recombines TRBV4-1 with TRBJ1-6; 7 bases fit TRBD1. Germline values: CDR1 MGHRA, CDR2 YSYEKL. The CDR3 length is 15 residues. The trim removed 3 bases at V and 4 bases at J, leaving 3 bases unmatched. In nucleotides, the CDR3 is TGCGCCAGCAGCCAGTTGACAGGGTATAATTCACCCCTCCACTTT. Translation gives CASSQLTGYNSPLHF.

The table lists this clonotype with a few counts. V gene TRBV29-1 combines with J gene TRBJ2-5; unclear D gene. Gene TRBJ2-7 matches the end of the DNA better, so the J call may be wrong. Germline assignment: CDR1 SQVTM and CDR2 ANQGSEA. There are 13 residues in the CDR3. The CDR3 bases are TGCAGCGTTGGTAGTGCCCAGAACTACGAGCAGTACTTC. It translates to CSVGSAQNYEQYF.

This clonotype turned up a few times. The genes are TRBV5-1 and TRBJ1-2; possibly TRBD1 for D (5 bases). Germline V gene lookup returns CDR1 SGHRS and CDR2 YFSETQ. V was shortened by 0 bases and J by 3 bases, with 18 bases between the two germline ends. CDR3 length equals 17 residues. The CDR3 nucleotides read TGCGCCAGCAGCTTGGAGAGGGGTGAGCCCCTATACTATGGCTACACCTTC. Its protein is CASSLERGEPLYYGYTF. Variable domain in full (rest from reference TRBV5-1 and TRBJ1-2): KAGVTQTPRYLIKTRGQQVTLSCSPISGHRSVSWYQQTPGQGLQFLFEYFSETQRNKGNFPGRFSGRQFSNSRSEMNVSTLELGDSALYLCASSLERGEPLYYGYTFGSGTRLTVV.

The chain combines TRBV7-2 with TRBJ2-1; the match to TRBD2 covers 12 bases. The CDR3 runs 14 residues. Germline V CDR1 and CDR2: SGHTA, FQGNSA. Trimming at V came to 8 bases and at J to 5 bases, leaving 4 bases not matched to a gene. The CDR3 DNA follows: TGTGCCAGCCGCCCTAGCGGGAGGGACAATGAGCAGTTCTTC. Protein product: CASRPSGRDNEQFF.

This sequence joins TRBV29-1 and TRBJ2-5, with TRBD1 matching 9 bases. This CDR3 region has 13 residues. Unmatched junction bases numbered 8, after V lost 6 bases and J lost 6 bases. Germline V lookup: CDR1 SQVTM, CDR2 ANQGSEA. The chain's CDR3 is CSVDGGQGKTQYF. CDR3 coding DNA: TGCAGCGTGGATGGGGGACAGGGCAAGACCCAGTACTTC.